This T cell receptor beta chain was sequenced in a study of blood T cell repertoires in COVID-19. Turning to the study itself: The United States, Italy and Spain provided the acute and convalescent COVID-19 samples. From T cells, B-cell-depleted T cells, or PBMCs came the material, which was cDNA or gDNA.

The germline gives CDR1 LGHDT, CDR2 YNNKEL (reference sequence). This CDR3 contains 14 residues. V trimming: 4 bases; J trimming: 7 bases; junction bases outside the gene matches: 4. Clones were read by immunoSEQ multiplex PCR, and TCRdb kept only the in-frame ones, dropping some. The sample records just over 90,000 clones, approximately 80% being singletons. Sequences were obtained from peripheral blood. This receptor was taken from a human donor in a cohort sampled during active COVID-19. This chain links TRBV3-1 (or the pseudogene TRBV3-2) with TRBJ1-5; 10 positions agree with TRBD1. CDR3 protein: CASSLGQGGQPQHF. The DNA of the CDR3 is TGTGCCAGCAGCCTTGGACAGGGGGGCCAGCCCCAGCATTTT.